The 9 T cell receptor beta chains given below trace back to one sample, sequenced in a study of cytomegalovirus exposure and HLA in healthy donors. 13 Jbeta primers and 60 Vbeta primers were used for the PCR. Clones were read by immunoSEQ multiplex PCR, and TCRdb kept only the in-frame ones, dropping some. The table shows 170,000 or so clones, with 60% to 80% occurring only once. Sequencing input: PBMCs. The receptors were sampled from a woman aged 45-59 years in good health and CMV-seropositive.

CDR3 nucleotide sequence: TGTGCCAGCAGCGACAACTACGAGCAGTACTTC. This gives the protein CASSDNYEQYF. The rearrangement links TRBV6-1 to TRBJ2-7; the D is unclear. The length of the CDR3 is 11 residues. Trimming stripped 6 bases from V and 3 bases from J, with 6 bases between. The germline V gene encodes CDR1 MNHNS and CDR2 SASEGT.

This chain links TRBV7-9 with TRBJ2-1; D might be TRBD2 (6 bases). The V end lost 5 bases, the J end lost 0 bases, and 20 bases lay between the germline ends. In germline, CDR1 is SEHNR, CDR2 FQNEAQ (reference sequence). This CDR3 region has 18 residues. The DNA for the CDR3 is TGTGCCAGCAGCCCCGAGGTGCGGGGTCCCCCCTCCTACAATGAGCAGTTCTTC. Encoded protein: CASSPEVRGPPSYNEQFF.

The chain joins TRBV6-5 to TRBJ1-5; 8 bases are a match to TRBD1. Per germline, CDR1 MNHEY and CDR2 SVGAGI. V trimming: 5 bases; J trimming: 4 bases; junction bases outside the gene matches: 7. The CDR3 contains 15 residues. CDR3 sequence (DNA): TGTGCCAGCAGTAAGACAGGGGCCCGAAATCAGCCCCAGCATTTT. Encoded protein: CASSKTGARNQPQHF.

V gene TRBV6-5 combines with J gene TRBJ1-4; 12 nucleotides line up with TRBD1. This CDR3 is built from 15 residues. Looked up from germline, CDR1 is MNHEY and CDR2 is SVGAGI. Losses at the gene ends were 7 bases for V and 6 bases for J; bases not matched to a gene: 6. The DNA for the CDR3 is TGTGCCAGCACCACAGGGACAGGGGGCTATGAAAAACTGTTTTTT. Protein product: CASTTGTGGYEKLFF.

This clone was seen once. The chain uses TRBV10-3 and TRBJ1-4, with D perhaps TRBD1 (5 bases). CDR3 length: 13 residues. Trimming pared 11 bases from V and 3 bases from J, leaving 13 bases between. Germline V gives CDR1 ENHRY, CDR2 SYGVKD. CDR3 nucleotides: TGTGCCTCCGGGGGTGGGCCTAATGAAAAACTGTTTTTT. Its protein is CASGGGPNEKLFF.

The chain links TRBV7-3 to TRBJ2-2; 8 bases fit TRBD1. J lost 6 bases, V lost 4 bases, and 10 bases had no gene match. The length of the CDR3 is 16 residues. The germline gives CDR1 SGHTA, CDR2 FQGTGA. As DNA, the CDR3 is TGTGCCAGCAGCTCGCCCGGGACAGGAGGGGCCGGGGAGCTGTTTTTT. Translation: CASSSPGTGGAGELFF.

The chain links TRBV15 to TRBJ2-3; 7 bases agree with TRBD2. Germline V gives CDR1 LNHNV, CDR2 YYDKDF (reference sequence). The CDR3 extends over 13 amino acids. Trimming took 0 bases from V and 10 from J; bases not matched to a gene: 4. The CDR3 reads CATSRDLGRAQYF. CDR3 nucleotide sequence: TGTGCCACCAGCAGAGATCTAGGGAGGGCGCAGTATTTT.

The chain employs TRBV27 and TRBJ2-1; TRBD2 might be the D (5 bases). Germline V lookup: CDR1 MNHEY, CDR2 SMNVEV (reference sequence). V was pared by 3 bases and J by 6 bases, with 15 bases between. The CDR3 has 15 amino acids. CDR3 sequence (DNA): TGTGCCAGCAGTTTCAGCCAACTAGGCAGCAATGAGCAGTTCTTC. This encodes CASSFSQLGSNEQFF.

The rearrangement joins TRBV5-6 to TRBJ1-5, with TRBD1 matching 7 bases. From germline, CDR1 is SGHDT and CDR2 YYEEEE. J lost 8 bases, V lost 4 bases, and 3 bases had no gene match. This CDR3 comprises 12 residues. CDR3 protein: CASSLDREPQHF. CDR3 DNA sequence: TGTGCCAGCAGCCTTGACAGGGAGCCCCAGCATTTT.